This TCR beta chain was identified during a study of CD8 T cells in ankylosing spondylitis. Findings and limits, study-wide: It was reported that disease-linked clones were significantly enriched in matched ankylosing spondylitis synovial fluid.

Trimming left V 2 bases short and J 7 bases short, with 9 bases between. This CDR3 comprises 14 residues. This clonotype was detected only a few times. The antigen is undetermined. Using its own MiXCR run on the 5' RACE reads, TCRdb lists one record per CDR3 protein. Of a few hundred thousand distinct CDR3 sequences detected, less than 25% appear once; the ten largest clones hold 3.5%. The chain is built from TRBV12-3 or TRBV12-4 and TRBJ1-6; D may be TRBD1 (5 bases). This TCR derives from a female donor with ankylosing spondylitis or in good health (not recorded which). The sequencing sample was made of blood, either unsorted or a sorted T cell fraction (not recorded which). The CDR3 is CASSLWGNNSPLHF. CDR3 sequence (DNA): TGTGCCAGCAGTTTATGGGGGAACAATTCACCCCTCCACTTT.